This T cell receptor beta chain was sequenced during a study of early T cells in non-severe SARS-CoV-2 infection. As for the study in general: Sequencing of unsorted whole blood was done on bulk RNA, leaving chains unpaired.

This CDR3 comprises 15 residues. Germline lookup yields CDR1 DFQATT and CDR2 SNEGSKA (reference sequence). Trimming removed 3 bases at V and 2 bases at J, with 15 bases between. This clonotype was seen a few times. TCRdb processed the 5' RACE reads anew with MiXCR; each CDR3 protein has one entry. The repertoire consists of about 64,000 distinct CDR3 sequences, with around 11% occurring once and the leading ten covering roughly 3%. The rearrangement uses TRBV20-1 and TRBJ2-3; D may be TRBD1 (6 bases). This specimen was whole blood, taken at baseline. This receptor was taken from an adult who was a healthcare worker with PCR-confirmed SARS-CoV-2 infection or an uninfected control (not recorded which). The CDR3 region is CSARVGHGFTDTQYF. The CDR3, as DNA: TGCAGTGCTAGGGTGGGACACGGATTCACAGATACGCAGTATTTT.